This entry lists 7 T cell receptor beta chains sequenced from one sample in a study of vaccination effects on CD4 cells after COVID-19. These TCRs' antigens remain unknown. TCRdb's copy holds only in-frame clones and misses some; the assay was immunoSEQ multiplex PCR. The sample has tens of thousands of clones; 73% are singletons. Peptide-pool stimulation followed by sequencing identified expanded antigen-specific CD4+ clonotypes in the ViraFEST assay. Culturing for about 10 days preceded CD4+ T cell isolation. Previously uninfected by SARS-CoV-2, the vaccine recipients also showed negative nucleocapsid antibodies. Source: CD4+ T cells from PBMCs cultured with SARS-CoV-2 spike peptides, taken before COVID-19 vaccination. The receptors here all came from a human donor who received a COVID-19 vaccine.

The chain is built from TRBV5-4 and TRBJ2-1; 12 bases align to TRBD1. The CDR3 totals 15 residues. The germline V gene has CDR1 SGHNT and CDR2 YYREEE (reference sequence). J lost 9 bases, V lost 4 bases, and 8 bases had no gene match. The CDR3 reads CASSRRGQGASEQFF. For the CDR3, the DNA is TGTGCCAGCAGCCGGAGGGGACAGGGGGCTAGTGAGCAGTTCTTC. Looking up the rest from reference TRBV5-4 and TRBJ2-1 gives the full variable domain: ETGVTQSPTHLIKTRGQQVTLRCSSQSGHNTVSWYQQALGQGPQFIFQYYREEENGRGNFPPRFSGLQFPNYSSELNVNALELDDSALYLCASSRRGQGASEQFFGPGTRLTVL.

The chain has TRBV19 and TRBJ2-2, with 8 bases matching TRBD2. The CDR3 runs to 15 residues. Germline V CDR1 and CDR2: LNHDA, SQIVND (reference sequence). With V trimmed by 5 bases and J by 6 bases, 8 bases remained unmatched. The CDR3 nucleotides read TGTGCCAGTAGTTCCAGCGGGAGTCTATCCGGGGAGCTGTTTTTT. Its translation: CASSSSGSLSGELFF.

The V gene is TRBV14, the J gene TRBJ2-3; 7 bases match TRBD1. Germline trimming cut 6 bases from V and 4 bases from J; bases unmatched to any gene: 7. The CDR3 is 14 amino acids. CDR1 and CDR2 from the germline V gene are SGHDN and FVKESK. CDR3 nucleotides: TGTGCCAGCAGACTACACAGGGGATCAGATACGCAGTATTTT. Translation gives CASRLHRGSDTQYF.

V is TRBV6-1 and J is TRBJ1-2; 7 bases align to TRBD1. CDR1 is MNHNS and CDR2 is SASEGT in the germline V gene. V lost 0 bases and J lost 7; bases outside the gene matches: 5. The CDR3 totals 14 residues. The CDR3 here is CASSEAGGTVGYTF. DNA of the CDR3: TGTGCCAGCAGTGAAGCGGGTGGGACAGTTGGCTACACCTTC.

The rearrangement joins TRBV2 to TRBJ2-2, with 7 bases lining up with TRBD1. J gave up 0 bases and V 8 bases, and 6 bases lay outside the gene matches. The CDR3 has 15 residues. CDR1 is SNHLY and CDR2 is FYNNEI in the germline V gene. Written as DNA, the CDR3 is TGTGCCAGCCAACCCGGGACAGCGAACACCGGGGAGCTGTTTTTT. Translating gives CASQPGTANTGELFF.

This clone was seen once. This chain links TRBV12-3 or TRBV12-4 with TRBJ1-1; D unclear. This CDR3 comprises 11 residues. V lost 6 bases and J 5 bases, leaving 7 bases between the germline ends. As DNA, the CDR3 is TGTGCCAGCAGGGCGCGAACTGAAGCTTTCTTT. Translation: CASRARTEAFF.

This clone was seen a handful of times. Within the sample, other DNA sequences also encode this same CDR3. DNA for the CDR3: TGCGCCAGCAGCTCCGGGACTAGCGGCTACAATGAGCAGTTCTTC. It is translated as CASSSGTSGYNEQFF. The gene calls are TRBV5-1 and TRBJ2-1, with 11 nucleotides matching TRBD2. Germline V gene data show CDR1 as SGHRS and CDR2 as YFSETQ. V gave up 3 bases and J gave up 3 bases; unmatched junction bases: 2. The CDR3 runs to 15 residues. Full variable domain (missing parts from reference TRBV5-1 and TRBJ2-1): KAGVTQTPRYLIKTRGQQVTLSCSPISGHRSVSWYQQTPGQGLQFLFEYFSETQRNKGNFPGRFSGRQFSNSRSEMNVSTLELGDSALYLCASSSGTSGYNEQFFGPGTRLTVL.